A selection of T cell receptor beta chains follows, all from one sample in a study of identical twins. MiXCR was run by TCRdb on the 5' RACE reads, yielding one entry per CDR3 protein. The sample consists of 520,000 or so distinct CDR3 sequences, 20% to 25% of them appearing once. The same data also went into a second study, on T cells expressing NK-cell markers.

The sequenced sample consisted of CD4+ T cells sorted from blood. Receptors were obtained from a young woman in good health. Both conserved end residues are part of each CDR3. D genes are given only for firm matches. Not every row has a clone size; where given, it reads once, few, many or a size class.

J gene: TRBJ2-1
clone size: NA
V gene: TRBV7-2
D gene: NA
CDR3 protein: CASSRKGRQPRYNEQFF
CDR3 DNA: TGTGCCAGCAGCCGAAAGGGGCGGCAGCCCCGCTACAATGAGCAGTTCTTC

J gene: TRBJ2-5
clone size: NA
V gene: TRBV29-1
D gene: NA
CDR3 protein: CSVGEGGAGETQYF
CDR3 DNA: TGCAGCGTTGGGGAAGGGGGGGCTGGGGAGACCCAGTACTTC

J gene: TRBJ1-6
clone size: few
V gene: TRBV7-3
D gene: NA
CDR3 protein: CATSFNSPLHF
CDR3 DNA: TGTGCCACCTCATTTAATTCACCCCTCCACTTT

J gene: TRBJ2-3
clone size: NA
V gene: TRBV11-2
D gene: NA
CDR3 protein: CASSLSAGQTDTQYF
CDR3 DNA: TGTGCCAGCAGCTTATCTGCGGGGCAGACAGATACGCAGTATTTT

J gene: TRBJ2-5
clone size: few
V gene: TRBV11-3
D gene: NA
CDR3 protein: CASSLGLRRETQYF
CDR3 DNA: TGTGCCAGCAGCTTGGGGTTGAGGCGAGAGACCCAGTACTTC

J gene: TRBJ2-7
clone size: NA
V gene: TRBV18
D gene: TRBD2
CDR3 protein: CASSPGGQGREQYF
CDR3 DNA: TGTGCCAGCTCACCGGGAGGGCAGGGAAGGGAGCAGTACTTC

J gene: TRBJ2-7
clone size: NA
V gene: TRBV27
D gene: NA
CDR3 protein: CASSLEGGSYEQYF
CDR3 DNA: TGTGCCAGCAGTTTGGAGGGTGGCTCCTACGAGCAGTACTTC

J gene: TRBJ1-1
clone size: NA
V gene: TRBV10-3
D gene: NA
CDR3 protein: CAISGREGMTEAFF
CDR3 DNA: TGTGCCATCAGTGGCCGGGAGGGAATGACTGAAGCTTTCTTT

J gene: TRBJ2-5
clone size: NA
V gene: TRBV20-1
D gene: TRBD1
CDR3 protein: CSASVRGRETQYF
CDR3 DNA: TGCAGTGCTAGCGTCAGGGGGCGAGAGACCCAGTACTTC

J gene: TRBJ1-5
clone size: few
V gene: TRBV20-1
D gene: NA
CDR3 protein: CSAQTDYNQPQHF
CDR3 DNA: TGCAGTGCTCAAACGGACTACAATCAGCCCCAGCATTTT

J gene: TRBJ1-1
clone size: few
V gene: TRBV10-3
D gene: NA
CDR3 protein: CAAKGQGSTEAFF
CDR3 DNA: TGTGCCGCGAAGGGGCAGGGAAGTACTGAAGCTTTCTTT

J gene: TRBJ2-7
clone size: NA
V gene: TRBV20-1
D gene: TRBD2
CDR3 protein: CSAATSHEQYF
CDR3 DNA: TGCAGTGCCGCGACTAGCCACGAGCAGTACTTC

J gene: TRBJ1-1
clone size: NA
V gene: TRBV29-1
D gene: NA
CDR3 protein: CSAVEGNTEAFF
CDR3 DNA: TGCAGCGCTGTTGAGGGGAACACTGAAGCTTTCTTT

J gene: TRBJ1-4
clone size: NA
V gene: TRBV18
D gene: TRBD1
CDR3 protein: CASSRGTAGKLFF
CDR3 DNA: TGTGCCAGCTCACGCGGGACAGCAGGAAAACTGTTTTTT

J gene: TRBJ2-1
clone size: many
V gene: TRBV12-3/TRBV12-4
D gene: TRBD2
CDR3 protein: CASSSSGGMNEQFF
CDR3 DNA: TGTGCCAGCAGTTCCAGCGGGGGTATGAATGAGCAGTTCTTC

J gene: TRBJ2-3
clone size: NA
V gene: TRBV19
D gene: NA
CDR3 protein: CASSIWLLGTDTQYF
CDR3 DNA: TGTGCCAGTAGTATATGGTTGCTTGGCACAGATACGCAGTATTTT

J gene: TRBJ2-1
clone size: few
V gene: TRBV7-8
D gene: NA
CDR3 protein: CASSLNSRGLNEQFF
CDR3 DNA: TGTGCCAGCAGCTTAAACTCCCGGGGGCTCAATGAGCAGTTCTTC

J gene: TRBJ2-1
clone size: few
V gene: TRBV30
D gene: TRBD2
CDR3 protein: CAWEPGGPGINEQFF
CDR3 DNA: TGTGCCTGGGAGCCGGGAGGGCCAGGTATTAATGAGCAGTTCTTC

J gene: TRBJ2-7
clone size: many
V gene: TRBV20-1
D gene: TRBD1
CDR3 protein: CSARARQGAGEQYF
CDR3 DNA: TGCAGTGCTAGAGCCCGACAGGGGGCAGGCGAGCAGTACTTC

J gene: TRBJ2-2
clone size: NA
V gene: TRBV5-5
D gene: TRBD2
CDR3 protein: CASSLEGPGGTGELFF
CDR3 DNA: TGTGCCAGCAGCTTGGAGGGGCCGGGAGGAACCGGGGAGCTGTTTTTT

J gene: TRBJ2-7
clone size: NA
V gene: TRBV20-1
D gene: NA
CDR3 protein: CSARYGGGYEQYF
CDR3 DNA: TGCAGTGCTAGATATGGGGGCGGCTACGAGCAGTACTTC

J gene: TRBJ1-3
clone size: few
V gene: TRBV2
D gene: NA
CDR3 protein: CATTENYGNTIYF
CDR3 DNA: TGTGCCACCACAGAGAACTATGGAAACACCATATATTTT

J gene: TRBJ2-7
clone size: few
V gene: TRBV7-8
D gene: TRBD2
CDR3 protein: CASSLYRLAGGDEQYF
CDR3 DNA: TGTGCCAGCAGCCTGTATCGACTAGCGGGAGGGGACGAGCAGTACTTC

J gene: TRBJ2-1
clone size: few
V gene: TRBV6-2/TRBV6-3
D gene: TRBD2
CDR3 protein: CASKIAGGQFIDEQFF
CDR3 DNA: TGTGCCAGCAAAATAGCGGGGGGGCAATTCATTGATGAGCAGTTCTTC

J gene: TRBJ2-7
clone size: NA
V gene: TRBV25-1
D gene: NA
CDR3 protein: CASSVQRRQYF
CDR3 DNA: TGTGCCAGCAGTGTTCAAAGAAGGCAGTACTTC

J gene: TRBJ2-7
clone size: NA
V gene: TRBV10-3
D gene: NA
CDR3 protein: CAARGRGAKGDEQYF
CDR3 DNA: TGTGCCGCCAGGGGGCGGGGGGCTAAAGGTGACGAGCAGTACTTC

J gene: TRBJ2-6
clone size: few
V gene: TRBV19
D gene: NA
CDR3 protein: CATRGGNSGANVLTF
CDR3 DNA: TGTGCCACCAGAGGTGGGAACTCTGGGGCCAACGTCCTGACTTTC